This T cell receptor (beta chain) is drawn from a study of blood T cell repertoires in COVID-19. V dropped 5 bases and J dropped 1 base, with 8 bases sitting between them. Germline V gene lookup returns CDR1 MDHEN and CDR2 SYDVKM. The CDR3 length is 13 residues. Clones were sequenced by immunoSEQ multiplex PCR, and TCRdb holds only the in-frame ones, with some missing. In the table there are about 410,000 clones, 89% of which are singletons. The V gene is TRBV28, the J gene TRBJ2-5; no firm D call. The TCR comes from a middle-aged woman with COVID-19, enrolled during active disease. Sequencing input: peripheral blood. The CDR3 loop reads CASSIPSQETQYF. As DNA, the CDR3 is TGTGCCAGCAGTATACCCAGCCAAGAGACCCAGTACTTC.